The clone carrying this TCR beta chain appeared a few times. Its specificity is unknown. Unique-molecular-identifier-tagged TCR beta cDNA libraries were used. T cells numbering roughly 0.95 to 10 million gave rise to about 540,000 cDNA molecules. TCRdb fed the PCR reads into MiXCR, producing one record per CDR3 protein. Of roughly 600,000 distinct CDR3 sequences listed, roughly 40% are singletons. The entry originates in a study of post-analysis software for immune sequencing data. Broader study findings: TRBV segments more frequent in patients than in controls numbered several and included TRBV5-6, TRBV5-1 and TRBV20-1. Analysis by F measure revealed that same-batch samples clustered strongly together.

The CDR3 is 13 amino acids. CDR1 and CDR2 from the germline V gene are WSHSY and SAAADI. Trimming left V 3 bases short and J 7 bases short, with 10 bases between. The clonotype was recovered from a girl aged 5-17 years with multiple sclerosis. Sequences were obtained from blood. The V and J genes are TRBV10-2 and TRBJ2-1, with unresolved D. The CDR3 sequence is CASSDRERNEQFF. The CDR3 bases are TGCGCCAGCAGTGACAGAGAGAGAAATGAGCAGTTCTTC.